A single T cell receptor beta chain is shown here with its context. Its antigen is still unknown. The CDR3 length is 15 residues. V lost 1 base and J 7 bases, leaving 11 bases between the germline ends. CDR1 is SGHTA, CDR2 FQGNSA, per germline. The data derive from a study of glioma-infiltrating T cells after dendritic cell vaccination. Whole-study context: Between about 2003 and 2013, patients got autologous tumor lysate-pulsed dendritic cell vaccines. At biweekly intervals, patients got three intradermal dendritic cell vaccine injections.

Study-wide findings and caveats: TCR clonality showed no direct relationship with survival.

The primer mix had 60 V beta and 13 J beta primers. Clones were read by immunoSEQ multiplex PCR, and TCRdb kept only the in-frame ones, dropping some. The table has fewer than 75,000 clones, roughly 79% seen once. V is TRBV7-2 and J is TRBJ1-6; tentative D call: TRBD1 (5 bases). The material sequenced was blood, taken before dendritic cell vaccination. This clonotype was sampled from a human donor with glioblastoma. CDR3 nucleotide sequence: TGTGCCAGCAGCTTAGTTACCGGGGGGAATTCACCCCTCCACTTT. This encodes CASSLVTGGNSPLHF.